The clone carrying this T cell receptor (beta chain) has a count of ten or more. The length of the CDR3 is 17 residues. CDR1 is SEHNR and CDR2 is FQNEAQ in the germline V gene (reference sequence). The V end was cut by 3 bases, the J end by 0 bases, with 17 bases between. Isolation of PBMCs was performed using about 9 ml of fresh peripheral blood. Using RNA transcripts, the TCR beta CDR3 regions were amplified. HTBI primers were employed in first-round RT-PCR, then a second-round multiplex PCR followed. TCRdb passed the multiplex PCR reads through MiXCR, listing each CDR3 protein once. Altogether about 620,000 distinct CDR3 sequences are present, about 20% being singletons, with the ten largest covering 7.1%. This sample was taken from a study of Graves' ophthalmopathy and Graves' hyperthyroidism. Study at large: Specimen type is peripheral blood, obtained at initial diagnosis before any treatment.

The rearrangement uses TRBV7-9 and TRBJ1-1; D call uncertain. Material for sequencing was peripheral blood. The sequence was obtained from a woman aged 18-35 years with stable Graves' hyperthyroidism. Some clones in this sample may be carry-over from other donors' samples. Here the CDR3 reads CASSFSPIHTLNTEAFF. In DNA, the CDR3 is TGTGCCAGCAGCTTCTCCCCGATCCACACCTTGAACACTGAAGCTTTCTTT.